This T cell receptor (beta chain) originates from a study of OX40 agonist ivuxolimab in advanced cancers. Study-wide context: While on treatment, patients had intravenous ivuxolimab at 0.01 to 10 mg/kg every 2 weeks. The study's findings and limits: The study observed clonal expansion of CD4+ and CD8+ blood T cells by week 6 at 0.1 to 3.0 mg/kg. Some patients who did not respond also had low normalized T-cell clonal expansion.

On this clone: Its antigen is undetermined.

Germline CDR1 reads ENHRY; CDR2 reads SYGVKD. This CDR3 spans 13 amino acids. Trimming left V 7 bases short and J 4 bases short, with 13 bases between. Assay: immunoSEQ multiplex PCR; the TCRdb copy retains only in-frame clones and omits some. The sample carries 55,000 to 85,000 clones, 75% to 90% recorded once. This TCR was recovered from an adult with an advanced solid tumor such as melanoma, head and neck, liver or kidney cancer. This chain links TRBV10-3 with TRBJ1-1, with D tentatively TRBD1 (5 bases). The sample consisted of CD4+ or CD8+ T cells sorted from blood, taken in a trial of the OX40 agonist ivuxolimab. CDR3 sequence: CAINTGGGTEAFF. DNA of the CDR3: TGTGCCATCAACACGGGTGGGGGCACTGAAGCTTTCTTT.